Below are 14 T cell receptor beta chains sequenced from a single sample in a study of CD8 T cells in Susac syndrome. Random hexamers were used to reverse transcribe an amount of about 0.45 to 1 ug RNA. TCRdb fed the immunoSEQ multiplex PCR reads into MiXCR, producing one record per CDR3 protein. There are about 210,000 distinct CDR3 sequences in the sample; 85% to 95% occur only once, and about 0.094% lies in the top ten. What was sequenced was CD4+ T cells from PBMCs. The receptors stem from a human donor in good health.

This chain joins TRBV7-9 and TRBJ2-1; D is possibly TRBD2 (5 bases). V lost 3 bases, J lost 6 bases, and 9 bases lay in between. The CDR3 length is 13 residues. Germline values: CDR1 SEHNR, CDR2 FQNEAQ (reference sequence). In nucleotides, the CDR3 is TGTGCCAGCAGCTTGTCCGAGGGCAATGAGCAGTTCTTC. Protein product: CASSLSEGNEQFF.

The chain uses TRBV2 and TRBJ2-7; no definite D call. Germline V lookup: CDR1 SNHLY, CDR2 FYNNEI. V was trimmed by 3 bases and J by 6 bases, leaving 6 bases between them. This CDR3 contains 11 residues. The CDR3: CASSDVGEQYV. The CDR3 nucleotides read TGTGCCAGCAGTGATGTGGGCGAGCAGTACGTC.

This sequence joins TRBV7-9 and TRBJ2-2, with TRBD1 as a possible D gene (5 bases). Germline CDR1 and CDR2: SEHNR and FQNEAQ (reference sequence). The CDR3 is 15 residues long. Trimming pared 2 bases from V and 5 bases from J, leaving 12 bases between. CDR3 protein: CASSLKGRRTGELFF. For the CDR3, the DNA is TGTGCCAGCAGCTTAAAGGGGCGTCGGACCGGGGAGCTGTTTTTT.

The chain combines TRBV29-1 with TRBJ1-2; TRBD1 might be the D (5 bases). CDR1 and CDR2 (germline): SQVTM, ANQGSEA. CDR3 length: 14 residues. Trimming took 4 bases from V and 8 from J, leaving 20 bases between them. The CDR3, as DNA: TGCAGCGTTGTTTACCGGGTAGGGACGGGCGGCTACACCTTC. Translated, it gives CSVVYRVGTGGYTF.

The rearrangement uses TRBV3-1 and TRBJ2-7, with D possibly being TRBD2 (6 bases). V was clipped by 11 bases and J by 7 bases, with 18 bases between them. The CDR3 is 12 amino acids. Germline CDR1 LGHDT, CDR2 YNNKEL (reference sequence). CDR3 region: CARQTGEREQYF. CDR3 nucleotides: TGTGCCCGGCAAACGGGGGAGAGGGAGCAGTACTTC.

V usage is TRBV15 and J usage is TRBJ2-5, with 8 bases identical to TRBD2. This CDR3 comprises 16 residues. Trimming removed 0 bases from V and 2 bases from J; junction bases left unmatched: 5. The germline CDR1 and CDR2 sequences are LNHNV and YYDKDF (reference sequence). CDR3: CATSRDRGGGQETQYF. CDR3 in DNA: TGTGCCACCAGCAGAGATCGTGGCGGGGGGCAAGAGACCCAGTACTTC. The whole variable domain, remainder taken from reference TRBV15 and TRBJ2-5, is DAMVIQNPRYQVTQFGKPVTLSCSQTLNHNVMYWYQQKSSQAPKLLFHYYDKDFNNEADTPDNFQSRRPNTSFCFLDIRSPGLGDTAMYLCATSRDRGGGQETQYFGPGTRLLVL.

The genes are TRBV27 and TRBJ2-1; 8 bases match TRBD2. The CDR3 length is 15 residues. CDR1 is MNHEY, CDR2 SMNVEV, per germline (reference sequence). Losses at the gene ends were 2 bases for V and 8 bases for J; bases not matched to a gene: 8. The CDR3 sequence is CASSLQAGAVDEQFF. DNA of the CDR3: TGTGCCAGCAGTTTACAAGCGGGGGCGGTGGATGAGCAGTTCTTC.

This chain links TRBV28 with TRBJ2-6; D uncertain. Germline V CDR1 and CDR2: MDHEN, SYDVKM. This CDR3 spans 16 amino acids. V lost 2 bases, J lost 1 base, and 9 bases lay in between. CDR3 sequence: CASSLGVGSGANVLTF. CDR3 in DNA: TGTGCCAGCAGTTTAGGGGTGGGGTCTGGGGCCAACGTCCTGACTTTC.

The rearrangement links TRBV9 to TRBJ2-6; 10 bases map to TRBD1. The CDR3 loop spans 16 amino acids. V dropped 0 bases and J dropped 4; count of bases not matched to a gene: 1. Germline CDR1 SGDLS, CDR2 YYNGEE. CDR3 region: CASSVGQGAGANVLTF. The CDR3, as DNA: TGTGCCAGCAGCGTAGGACAGGGGGCCGGGGCCAACGTCCTGACTTTC.

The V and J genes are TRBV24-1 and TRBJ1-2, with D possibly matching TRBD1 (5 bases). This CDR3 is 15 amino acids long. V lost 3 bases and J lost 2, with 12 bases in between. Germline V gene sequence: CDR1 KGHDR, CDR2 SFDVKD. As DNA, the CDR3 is TGTGCCACCAGTGATGAGTCAGAGGGGAACTATGGCTACACCTTC. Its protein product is CATSDESEGNYGYTF.

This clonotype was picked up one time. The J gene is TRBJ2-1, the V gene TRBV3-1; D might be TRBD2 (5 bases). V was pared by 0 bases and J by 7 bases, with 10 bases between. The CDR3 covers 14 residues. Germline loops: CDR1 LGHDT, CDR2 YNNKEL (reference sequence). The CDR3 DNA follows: TGTGCCAGCAGCCAAGAGAGCTCGGGGAATGAGCAGTTCTTC. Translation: CASSQESSGNEQFF.

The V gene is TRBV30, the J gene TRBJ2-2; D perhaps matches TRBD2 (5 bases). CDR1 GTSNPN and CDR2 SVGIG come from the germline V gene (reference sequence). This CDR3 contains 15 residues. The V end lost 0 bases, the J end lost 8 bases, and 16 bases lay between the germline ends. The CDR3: CAWSVLDALSGELFF. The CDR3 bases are TGTGCCTGGAGTGTACTAGACGCCCTATCGGGGGAGCTGTTTTTT.

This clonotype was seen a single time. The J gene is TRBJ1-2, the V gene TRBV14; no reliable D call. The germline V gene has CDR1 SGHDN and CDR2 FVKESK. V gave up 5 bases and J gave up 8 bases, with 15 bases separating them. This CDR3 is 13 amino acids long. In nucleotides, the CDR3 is TGTGCCAGCAGCTACCAACGGGAGGCGGGCTACACCTTC. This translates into CASSYQREAGYTF. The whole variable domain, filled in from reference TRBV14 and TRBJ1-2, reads EAGVTQFPSHSVIEKGQTVTLRCDPISGHDNLYWYRRVMGKEIKFLLHFVKESKQDESGMPNNRFLAERTGGTYSTLKVQPAELEDSGVYFCASSYQREAGYTFGSGTRLTVV.

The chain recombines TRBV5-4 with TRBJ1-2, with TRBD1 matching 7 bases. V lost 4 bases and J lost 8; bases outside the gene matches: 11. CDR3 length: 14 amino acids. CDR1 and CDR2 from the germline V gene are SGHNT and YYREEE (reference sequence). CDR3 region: CASSPKTGLLGYTF. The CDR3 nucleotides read TGTGCCAGCAGCCCTAAGACAGGGCTTCTCGGCTACACCTTC. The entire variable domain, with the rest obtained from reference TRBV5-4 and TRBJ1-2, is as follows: ETGVTQSPTHLIKTRGQQVTLRCSSQSGHNTVSWYQQALGQGPQFIFQYYREEENGRGNFPPRFSGLQFPNYSSELNVNALELDDSALYLCASSPKTGLLGYTFGSGTRLTVV.